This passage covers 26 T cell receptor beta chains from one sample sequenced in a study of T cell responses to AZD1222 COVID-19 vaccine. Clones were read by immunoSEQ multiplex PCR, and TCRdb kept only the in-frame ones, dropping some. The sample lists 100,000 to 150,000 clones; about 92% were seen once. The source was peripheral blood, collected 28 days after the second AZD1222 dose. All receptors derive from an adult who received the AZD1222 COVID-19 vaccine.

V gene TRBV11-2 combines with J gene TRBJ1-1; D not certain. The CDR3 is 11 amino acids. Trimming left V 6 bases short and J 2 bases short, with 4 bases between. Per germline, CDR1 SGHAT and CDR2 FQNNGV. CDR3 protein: CASRLNTEAFF. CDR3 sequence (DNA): TGTGCCAGCAGACTAAACACTGAAGCTTTCTTT.

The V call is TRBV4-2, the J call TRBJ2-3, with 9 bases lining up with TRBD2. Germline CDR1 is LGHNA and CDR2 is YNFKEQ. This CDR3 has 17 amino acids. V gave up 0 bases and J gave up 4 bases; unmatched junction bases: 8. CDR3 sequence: CASSQDSLAGLADTQYF. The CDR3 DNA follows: TGTGCCAGCAGCCAAGATTCCCTAGCGGGGCTGGCAGATACGCAGTATTTT.

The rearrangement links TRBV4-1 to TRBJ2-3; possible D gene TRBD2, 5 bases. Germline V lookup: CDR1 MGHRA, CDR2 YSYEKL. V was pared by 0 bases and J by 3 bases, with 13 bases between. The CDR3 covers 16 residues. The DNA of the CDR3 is TGCGCCAGCAGCCAAGATTACCTAGCTGGTACAGATACGCAGTATTTT. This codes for CASSQDYLAGTDTQYF.

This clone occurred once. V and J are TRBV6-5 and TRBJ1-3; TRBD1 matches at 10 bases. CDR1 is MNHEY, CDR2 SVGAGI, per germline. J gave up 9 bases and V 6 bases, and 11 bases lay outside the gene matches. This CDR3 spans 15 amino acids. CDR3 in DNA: TGTGCCAGCAGCCTATCCGGGACAGGGGCAATCACCATATATTTT. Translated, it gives CASSLSGTGAITIYF.

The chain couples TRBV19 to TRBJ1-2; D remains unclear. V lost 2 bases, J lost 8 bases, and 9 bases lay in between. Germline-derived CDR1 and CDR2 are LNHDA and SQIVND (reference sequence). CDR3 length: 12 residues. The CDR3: CASSIPMGGYTF. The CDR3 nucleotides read TGTGCCAGTAGTATACCTATGGGCGGCTACACCTTC.

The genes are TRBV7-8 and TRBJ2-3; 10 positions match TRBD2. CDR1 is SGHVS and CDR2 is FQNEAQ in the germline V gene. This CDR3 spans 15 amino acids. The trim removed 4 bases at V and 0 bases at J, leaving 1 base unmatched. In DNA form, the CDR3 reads TGTGCCAGCAGCTGGGGACTAGCGAGCACAGATACGCAGTATTTT. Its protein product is CASSWGLASTDTQYF.

In DNA form, the CDR3 reads TGTGCCAGCAGTTTTGGGGGACAGGGTAATGAAAAACTGTTTTTT. Translating gives CASSFGGQGNEKLFF. The V call is TRBV28, the J call TRBJ1-4; 9 bases align to TRBD1. Looked up from germline, CDR1 is MDHEN and CDR2 is SYDVKM. The V gene end was trimmed by 3 bases and the J gene end by 4 bases; junction bases not matched to a gene: 3. The CDR3 is made up of 15 amino acids. Using reference TRBV28 and TRBJ1-4 for the parts outside the CDR3, the full variable domain is DVKVTQSSRYLVKRTGEKVFLECVQDMDHENMFWYRQDPGLGLRLIYFSYDVKMKEKGDIPEGYSVSREKKERFSLILESASTNQTSMYLCASSFGGQGNEKLFFGSGTQLSVL.

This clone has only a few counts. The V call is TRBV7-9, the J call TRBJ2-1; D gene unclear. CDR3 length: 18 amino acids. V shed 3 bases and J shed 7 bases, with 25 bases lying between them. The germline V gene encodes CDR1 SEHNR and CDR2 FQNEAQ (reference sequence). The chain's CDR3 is CASSFALGLEGSSNEQFF. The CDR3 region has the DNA TGTGCCAGCAGCTTTGCTCTCGGGCTTGAAGGTTCAAGTAATGAGCAGTTCTTC. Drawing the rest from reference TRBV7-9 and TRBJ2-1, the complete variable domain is DTGVSQNPRHKITKRGQNVTFRCDPISEHNRLYWYRQTLGQGPEFLTYFQNEAQLEKSRLLSDRFSAERPKGSFSTLEIQRTEQGDSAMYLCASSFALGLEGSSNEQFFGPGTRLTVL.

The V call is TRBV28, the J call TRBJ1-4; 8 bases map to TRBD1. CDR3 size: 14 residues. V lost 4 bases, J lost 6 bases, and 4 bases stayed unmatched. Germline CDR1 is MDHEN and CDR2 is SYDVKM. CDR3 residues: CASSSGTGHEKLFF. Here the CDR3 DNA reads TGTGCCAGCAGTTCCGGGACAGGCCATGAAAAACTGTTTTTT.

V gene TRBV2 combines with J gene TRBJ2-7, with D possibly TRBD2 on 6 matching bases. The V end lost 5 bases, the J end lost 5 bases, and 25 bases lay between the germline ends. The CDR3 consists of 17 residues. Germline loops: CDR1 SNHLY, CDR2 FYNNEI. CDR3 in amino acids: CASSRFSGSIPSDEQYF. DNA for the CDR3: TGTGCCAGCAGTCGATTTTCCGGGAGCATCCCTTCCGACGAGCAGTACTTC.

The CDR3, as DNA: TGTGCCAGCTCACCAACGGAGCCCAGGGGGCAGCCCCAGCATTTT. Its protein is CASSPTEPRGQPQHF. The chain links TRBV18 to TRBJ1-5; 7 bases agree with TRBD1. The CDR3 sequence is 15 residues long. Germline V gene sequence: CDR1 KGHSH, CDR2 LQKENI. Trimming removed 2 bases from V and 7 bases from J; junction bases left unmatched: 8.

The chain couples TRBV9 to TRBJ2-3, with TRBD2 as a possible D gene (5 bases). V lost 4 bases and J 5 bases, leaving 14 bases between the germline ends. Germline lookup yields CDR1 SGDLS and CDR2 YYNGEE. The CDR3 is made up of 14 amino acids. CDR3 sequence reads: CASSSLTSGDTQYF. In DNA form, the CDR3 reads TGTGCCAGCAGCAGCCTAACGAGCGGAGATACGCAGTATTTT.

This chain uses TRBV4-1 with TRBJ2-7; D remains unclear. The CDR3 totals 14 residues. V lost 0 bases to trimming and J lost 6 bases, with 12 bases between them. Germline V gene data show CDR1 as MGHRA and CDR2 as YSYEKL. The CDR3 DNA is TGCGCCAGCAGCCAAGAAGGTGCTGGCGGCGAGCAGTACTTC. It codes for CASSQEGAGGEQYF.

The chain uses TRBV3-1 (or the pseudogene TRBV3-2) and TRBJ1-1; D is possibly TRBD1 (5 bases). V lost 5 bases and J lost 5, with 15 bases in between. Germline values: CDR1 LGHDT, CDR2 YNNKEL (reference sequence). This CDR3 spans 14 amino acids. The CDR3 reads CASSYRAGGTEAFF. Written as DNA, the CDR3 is TGTGCCAGCAGCTACCGAGCGGGGGGGACTGAAGCTTTCTTT.

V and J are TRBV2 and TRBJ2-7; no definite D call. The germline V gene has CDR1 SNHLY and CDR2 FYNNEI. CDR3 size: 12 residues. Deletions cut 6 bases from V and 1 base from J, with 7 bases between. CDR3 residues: CASSITSYEQYF. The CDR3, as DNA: TGTGCCAGCAGCATAACTTCCTACGAGCAGTACTTC.

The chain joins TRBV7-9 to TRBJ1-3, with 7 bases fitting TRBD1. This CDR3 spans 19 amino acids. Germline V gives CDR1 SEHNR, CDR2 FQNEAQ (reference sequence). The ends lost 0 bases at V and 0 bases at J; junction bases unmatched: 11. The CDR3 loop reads CASSLAPGTATYSGNTIYF. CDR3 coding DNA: TGTGCCAGCAGCTTAGCCCCCGGGACAGCTACATACTCTGGAAACACCATATATTTT.

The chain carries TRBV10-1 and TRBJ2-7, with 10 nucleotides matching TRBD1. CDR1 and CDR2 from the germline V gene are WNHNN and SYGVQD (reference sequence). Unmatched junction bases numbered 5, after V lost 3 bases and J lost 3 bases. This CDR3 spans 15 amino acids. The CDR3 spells CASSEGTGDLYEQYF. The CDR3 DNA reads TGCGCCAGCAGTGAAGGGACAGGGGATCTCTACGAGCAGTACTTC.

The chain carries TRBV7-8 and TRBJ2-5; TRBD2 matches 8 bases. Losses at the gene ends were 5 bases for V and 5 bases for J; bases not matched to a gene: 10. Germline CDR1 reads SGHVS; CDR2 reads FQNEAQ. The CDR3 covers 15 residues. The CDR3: CASSLPGTRRETQYF. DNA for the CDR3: TGTGCCAGCAGCCTGCCCGGGACTAGAAGGGAGACCCAGTACTTC.

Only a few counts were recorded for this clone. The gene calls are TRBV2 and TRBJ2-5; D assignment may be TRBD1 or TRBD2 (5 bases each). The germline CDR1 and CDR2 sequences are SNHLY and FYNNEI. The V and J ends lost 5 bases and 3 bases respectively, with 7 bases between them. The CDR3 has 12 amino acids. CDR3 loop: CASSLGEETQYF. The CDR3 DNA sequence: TGTGCCAGCAGTTTGGGGGAAGAGACCCAGTACTTC. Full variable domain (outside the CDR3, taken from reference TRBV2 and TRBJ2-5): EPEVTQTPSHQVTQMGQEVILRCVPISNHLYFYWYRQILGQKVEFLVSFYNNEISEKSEIFDDQFSVERPDGSNFTLKIRSTKLEDSAMYFCASSLGEETQYFGPGTRLLVL.

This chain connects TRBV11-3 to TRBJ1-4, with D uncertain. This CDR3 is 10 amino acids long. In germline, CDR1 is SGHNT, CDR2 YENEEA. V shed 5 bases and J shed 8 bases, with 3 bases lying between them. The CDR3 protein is CASSPEKLFF. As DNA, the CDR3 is TGTGCCAGCAGCCCAGAAAAACTGTTTTTT.

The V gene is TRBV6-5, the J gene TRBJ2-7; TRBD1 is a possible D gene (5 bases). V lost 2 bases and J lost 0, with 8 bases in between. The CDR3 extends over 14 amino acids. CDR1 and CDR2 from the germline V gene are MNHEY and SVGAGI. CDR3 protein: CASSYVQASYEQYF. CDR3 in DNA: TGTGCCAGCAGTTACGTACAGGCCTCCTACGAGCAGTACTTC.

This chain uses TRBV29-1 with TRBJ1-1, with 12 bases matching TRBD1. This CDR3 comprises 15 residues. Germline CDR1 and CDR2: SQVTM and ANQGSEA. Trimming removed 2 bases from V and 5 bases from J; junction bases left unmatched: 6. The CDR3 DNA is TGCAGCGTTGAAATAGGGACAGGGGGCGTTACTGAAGCTTTCTTT. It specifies CSVEIGTGGVTEAFF.

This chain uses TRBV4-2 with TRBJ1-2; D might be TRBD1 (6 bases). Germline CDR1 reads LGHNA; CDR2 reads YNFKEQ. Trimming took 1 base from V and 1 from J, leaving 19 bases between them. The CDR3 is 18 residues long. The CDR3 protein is CASSQVYAGATGNYGYTF. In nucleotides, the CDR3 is TGTGCCAGCAGCCAAGTCTATGCAGGGGCCACGGGTAACTATGGCTACACCTTC.

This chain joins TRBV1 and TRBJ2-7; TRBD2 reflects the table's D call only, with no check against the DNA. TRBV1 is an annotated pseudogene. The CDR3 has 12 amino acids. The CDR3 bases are TGCACCAGCAGCCAAGTCTACTACGAGCAGTACTTC. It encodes CTSSQVYYEQYF.

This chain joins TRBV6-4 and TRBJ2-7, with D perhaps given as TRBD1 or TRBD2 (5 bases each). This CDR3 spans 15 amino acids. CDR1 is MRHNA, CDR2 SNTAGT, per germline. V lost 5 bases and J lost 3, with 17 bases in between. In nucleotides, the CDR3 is TGTGCCAGCAGTCCCCCCGGGACCCCCGACTACGAGCAGTACTTC. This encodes CASSPPGTPDYEQYF.

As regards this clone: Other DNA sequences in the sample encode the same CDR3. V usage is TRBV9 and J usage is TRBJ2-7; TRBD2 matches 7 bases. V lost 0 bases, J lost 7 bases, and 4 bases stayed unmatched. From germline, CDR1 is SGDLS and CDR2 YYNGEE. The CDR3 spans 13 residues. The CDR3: CASSVGGGSEQYF. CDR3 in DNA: TGTGCCAGCAGCGTAGGGGGAGGGAGTGAGCAGTACTTC.